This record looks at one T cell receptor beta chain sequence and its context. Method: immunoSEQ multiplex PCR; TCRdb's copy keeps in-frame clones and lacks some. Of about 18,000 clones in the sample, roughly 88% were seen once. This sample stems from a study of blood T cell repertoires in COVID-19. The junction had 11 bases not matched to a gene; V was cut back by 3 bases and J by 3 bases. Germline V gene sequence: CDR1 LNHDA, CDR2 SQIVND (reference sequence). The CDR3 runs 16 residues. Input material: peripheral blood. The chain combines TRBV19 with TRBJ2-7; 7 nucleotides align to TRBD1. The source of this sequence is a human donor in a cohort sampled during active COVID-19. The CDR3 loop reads CASSMFFGTAYYEQYF. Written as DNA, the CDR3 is TGTGCCAGTAGTATGTTTTTTGGGACAGCCTACTACGAGCAGTACTTC.